This T cell receptor beta chain was found in a study of T-cell reconstitution after alpha-beta-depleted transplantation in children. In its sample, this clonotype was seen a few times. V was pared by 2 bases and J by 2 bases, with 8 bases between. From germline, CDR1 is KGHSH and CDR2 LQKENI. This CDR3 spans 14 amino acids. Unique molecular identifiers were incorporated when the TCRbeta library was constructed. MiXCR was run by TCRdb on the PCR reads, yielding one entry per CDR3 protein. The table records some 500,000 distinct CDR3 sequences, around 20% of them present only once. This receptor was identified in a human donor who donated a stem cell graft to a child with acute lymphoblastic leukemia. The material sequenced was PBMCs from the stem cell graft donor, taken from the stem cell graft. The chain uses TRBV18 and TRBJ2-3, with D hard to call. CDR3 in amino acids: CASSPSGFTDTQYF. CDR3 nucleotide sequence: TGTGCCAGCTCACCAAGTGGATTCACAGATACGCAGTATTTT.